Presented here are 22 T cell receptor beta chains from one specimen sequenced in a study of blood T cell repertoires in COVID-19. Profiled with immunoSEQ multiplex PCR; TCRdb holds only in-frame clones, not every one. The table records 150,000 to 200,000 clones, 85% to 95% of them present only once. Material: peripheral blood. The source of these receptors is an older woman with COVID-19, enrolled during active disease.

V is TRBV6-5 and J is TRBJ1-1; tentatively, D is TRBD1 (6 bases). There are 15 residues in the CDR3. The V and J ends lost 0 bases and 1 base respectively, with 9 bases between them. The germline CDR1 and CDR2 sequences are MNHEY and SVGAGI. CDR3 DNA sequence: TGTGCCAGCAGTTACTCGACCAGGGGGAACACTGAAGCTTTCTTT. Translation gives CASSYSTRGNTEAFF.

V and J are TRBV28 and TRBJ1-2; 9 bases fit TRBD1. The germline CDR1 and CDR2 sequences are MDHEN and SYDVKM. The CDR3 consists of 14 residues. Trimming cost V 4 bases and J 7 bases; bases outside gene matches: 7. Written as DNA, the CDR3 is TGTGCCAGCAGTTCCCAGTGGACAGGGGTTGGCTACACCTTC. Amino acid sequence: CASSSQWTGVGYTF.

DNA of the CDR3: TGCAGTGCTAGTCCCTCAGGAGGCTCTGGAAACACCATATATTTT. Translating gives CSASPSGGSGNTIYF. The V gene is TRBV20-1, the J gene TRBJ1-3; D not resolved. CDR1 is DFQATT and CDR2 is SNEGSKA in the germline V gene (reference sequence). Deletions cut 3 bases from V and 0 bases from J, with 12 bases between. The CDR3 is 15 residues long.

The chain has TRBV5-1 and TRBJ1-4; perhaps TRBD1 as D (6 bases). The CDR3 has 14 amino acids. Between the trimmed V and J ends, which lost 2 bases and 7 bases, there was a span of 12 bases. Germline CDR1 and CDR2: SGHRS and YFSETQ. As DNA, the CDR3 is TGCGCCAGCAGCTTTAACAGGGAATTTGAAAAACTGTTTTTT. It specifies CASSFNREFEKLFF.

This chain links TRBV5-1 with TRBJ2-5; 9 bases fit TRBD2. Germline CDR1 and CDR2: SGHRS and YFSETQ. This CDR3 is 16 amino acids long. The junction had 11 bases not matched to a gene; V was cut back by 3 bases and J by 5 bases. The CDR3 nucleotides are TGCGCCAGCAGCTCCACCGGGACTAGCCCCAGGGAGACCCAGTACTTC. It translates to CASSSTGTSPRETQYF.

This chain links TRBV19 with TRBJ1-2; 7 bases line up with TRBD1. The CDR3 consists of 15 residues. The germline V gene has CDR1 LNHDA and CDR2 SQIVND (reference sequence). V shed 8 bases, J shed 1 base, and the junction held 10 bases outside the gene matches. The CDR3 spells CASSPVQGNNYGYTF. DNA of the CDR3: TGTGCCAGTTCCCCTGTACAGGGGAATAACTATGGCTACACCTTC.

The chain joins TRBV29-1 to TRBJ2-7, with 8 bases aligning to TRBD1. J lost 1 base, V lost 5 bases, and 4 bases had no gene match. CDR1 and CDR2 from the germline V gene are SQVTM and ANQGSEA. This CDR3 region has 13 residues. CDR3 in amino acids: CSVFGTGSYEQYF. CDR3 bases: TGCAGCGTTTTCGGGACAGGTTCCTACGAGCAGTACTTC.

In the case of this clone: Other DNA sequences in this specimen translate into the identical CDR3. This chain uses TRBV18 with TRBJ1-1; 9 bases map to TRBD1. Trimming cost V 3 bases and J 5 bases; bases outside gene matches: 4. Germline V gene data show CDR1 as KGHSH and CDR2 as LQKENI. The CDR3 length is 14 residues. The CDR3 DNA follows: TGTGCCAGCTCACCCGGGACAGGGCGTACTGAAGCTTTCTTT. It translates to CASSPGTGRTEAFF.

V gene TRBV7-3 combines with J gene TRBJ2-5, with 7 bases aligning to TRBD1. From germline, CDR1 is SGHTA and CDR2 FQGTGA. This CDR3 comprises 14 residues. Trimming took 0 bases from V and 5 from J; bases not matched to a gene: 3. The CDR3 protein is CASSLTGGGETQYF. CDR3 nucleotides: TGTGCCAGCAGCTTAACAGGGGGCGGGGAGACCCAGTACTTC.

The rearrangement uses TRBV6-2 or TRBV6-3 and TRBJ1-6, with a weak D call TRBD1 (6 bases). V lost 2 bases, J lost 0 bases, and 23 bases lay in between. Germline V gene data show CDR1 as MNHEY and CDR2 as SVGEGT. The CDR3 runs 21 residues. The CDR3 here is CASSYPSGGQGGSSYNSPLHF. CDR3 coding DNA: TGTGCCAGCAGTTACCCTTCTGGGGGACAAGGGGGAAGCTCCTATAATTCACCCCTCCACTTT.

This clone was found a few times. The chain recombines TRBV5-4 with TRBJ2-5; TRBD2 matches 7 bases. Germline CDR1 and CDR2: SGHNT and YYREEE (reference sequence). There are 17 residues in the CDR3. The V segment lost 1 base and the J segment 3 bases; nucleotides outside the gene matches: 12. The CDR3 region has the DNA TGTGCCAGCAGCTTGTATTGGGGGGGGACTTCGAAAGAGACCCAGTACTTC. Amino acid sequence: CASSLYWGGTSKETQYF.

The rearrangement links TRBV11-2 to TRBJ1-1; D unclear. Trimming cost V 7 bases and J 1 base, with 10 bases left between them. Germline loops: CDR1 SGHAT, CDR2 FQNNGV. The CDR3 has 13 residues. CDR3 sequence: CASILPGNTEAFF. The CDR3 DNA sequence: TGTGCCAGCATCCTCCCAGGGAACACTGAAGCTTTCTTT.

This clone appeared a single time. The chain is built from TRBV18 and TRBJ1-2, with a possible D match to TRBD1 (6 bases). Germline CDR1 reads KGHSH; CDR2 reads LQKENI. The CDR3 runs 16 residues. V lost 1 base, J lost 3 bases, and 15 bases lay in between. The CDR3, as DNA: TGTGCCAGCTCACCACTACCAGGGGCCTCTGACTATGGCTACACCTTC. Translating it yields CASSPLPGASDYGYTF.

The chain has TRBV6-5 and TRBJ2-7; TRBD2 is a possible D gene (7 bases). This CDR3 is 15 amino acids long. The germline V gene encodes CDR1 MNHEY and CDR2 SVGAGI. Trimming took 0 bases from V and 1 from J, leaving 10 bases between them. The chain's CDR3 is CASSYSRGGSYEQYF. CDR3 nucleotides: TGTGCCAGCAGTTACTCAAGGGGGGGATCCTACGAGCAGTACTTC.

The V gene is TRBV29-1, the J gene TRBJ1-2; D not certain. CDR3 length: 13 amino acids. Germline assignment: CDR1 SQVTM and CDR2 ANQGSEA. Trimming pared 1 base from V and 3 bases from J, leaving 9 bases between. The CDR3 spells CSVEVEEHYGYTF. The CDR3 DNA sequence: TGCAGCGTTGAAGTCGAGGAGCACTATGGCTACACCTTC. Full variable domain (remainder filled in from reference TRBV29-1 and TRBJ1-2): SAVISQKPSRDICQRGTSLTIQCQVDSQVTMMFWYRQQPGQSLTLIATANQGSEATYESGFVIDKFPISRPNLTFSTLTVSNMSPEDSSIYLCSVEVEEHYGYTFGSGTRLTVV.

The chain joins TRBV19 to TRBJ1-1, with D possibly being TRBD1 (5 bases). V was trimmed by 6 bases and J by 0 bases, leaving 17 bases between them. The V gene's germline CDR1 is LNHDA and CDR2 SQIVND (reference sequence). The CDR3 extends over 16 amino acids. This CDR3 is CASSSNPGYVNTEAFF. The DNA of the CDR3 is TGTGCCAGTAGCTCGAACCCAGGGTACGTGAACACTGAAGCTTTCTTT.

V is TRBV12-3 or TRBV12-4 and J is TRBJ1-2; 7 bases align to TRBD1. V lost 4 bases and J lost 7; bases outside the gene matches: 3. This CDR3 is built from 12 residues. The CDR3 DNA follows: TGTGCCAGCAGTTCGACAGGGTTTGGCTACACCTTC. As protein: CASSSTGFGYTF.

The CDR3 DNA reads as TGCAGTGCTAAGTCAGATTATGGCTACACCTTC. Translation: CSAKSDYGYTF. The J gene is TRBJ1-2, the V gene TRBV20-1; no clear D. This CDR3 comprises 11 residues. Trimming removed 4 bases at V and 5 bases at J, with 8 bases between. Looked up from germline, CDR1 is DFQATT and CDR2 is SNEGSKA (reference sequence).

This clone was seen a handful of times. The chain combines TRBV6-1 with TRBJ2-2; 8 nucleotides agree with TRBD2. The CDR3 extends over 16 amino acids. Germline V lookup: CDR1 MNHNS, CDR2 SASEGT. Trimming cost V 2 bases and J 2 bases; bases outside gene matches: 4. The CDR3: CASSETGGGNTGELFF. In nucleotides, the CDR3 is TGTGCCAGCAGTGAAACCGGGGGGGGCAACACCGGGGAGCTGTTTTTT.

The chain recombines TRBV19 with TRBJ1-5; maybe TRBD1 (6 bases). V was shortened by 4 bases and J by 3 bases, with 16 bases between the two germline ends. This CDR3 is 16 amino acids long. Germline V gives CDR1 LNHDA, CDR2 SQIVND (reference sequence). As DNA, the CDR3 is TGTGCCAGTAGTACCACAGGGTTCTCCTTCAATCAGCCCCAGCATTTT. Translation gives CASSTTGFSFNQPQHF.

The chain uses TRBV2 and TRBJ1-1; D possibly corresponds to TRBD1 (6 bases). The CDR3 sequence is 14 residues long. V gave up 6 bases and J gave up 2 bases, with 13 bases separating them. Germline-derived CDR1 and CDR2 are SNHLY and FYNNEI. The CDR3 protein is CASSDRNRNTEAFF. DNA of the CDR3: TGTGCCAGCAGCGACAGGAACCGTAACACTGAAGCTTTCTTT. Using reference TRBV2 and TRBJ1-1 for the parts outside the CDR3, the full variable domain is EPEVTQTPSHQVTQMGQEVILRCVPISNHLYFYWYRQILGQKVEFLVSFYNNEISEKSEIFDDQFSVERPDGSNFTLKIRSTKLEDSAMYFCASSDRNRNTEAFFGQGTRLTVV.

This chain connects TRBV6-2 or TRBV6-3 to TRBJ1-2; TRBD1 might be the D (6 bases). V was shortened by 6 bases and J by 6 bases, with 14 bases between the two germline ends. The CDR3 is made up of 13 amino acids. The germline V gene encodes CDR1 MNHEY and CDR2 SVGEGT. The CDR3 region is CASSVQGFDGYTF. CDR3 in DNA: TGTGCCAGCAGCGTACAGGGTTTCGATGGCTACACCTTC.